This T cell receptor beta chain was found in a study of OX40 agonist ivuxolimab in advanced cancers. For the study in its entirety: Ivuxolimab, which targeted the costimulatory receptor OX40 (CD134), was an agonistic, fully human IgG2 monoclonal antibody. Intravenous ivuxolimab was administered to patients every 2 weeks at six dose levels: 0.01, 0.1, 0.3, 1.5, 3 and 10 mg/kg. Of the roughly 52 dose-escalation patients, hepatocellular carcinoma was present in about 20, melanoma in roughly 15, renal cell carcinoma in 9 and head and neck cancer in 9. In the dose-escalation cohort, 70% to 85% of patients were male, and the mean age was roughly 60 years with a range of roughly 20 to 79. Patients were allowed to have had prior anti-PD-1, anti-PD-L1 or anti-CTLA-4 therapy, and around 40% of the dose-escalation patients had previously received checkpoint inhibitors. Three dose-escalation patients achieved partial responses, one with hepatocellular carcinoma and two with cutaneous melanoma. The purpose of peripheral TCRbeta sequencing was to test whether ivuxolimab changed TCR sequence diversity and led to clonal T-cell expansion. The paper reports the monotherapy dose-escalation portion (N ≈ 52 patients) of the phase I ivuxolimab trial.

In the germline V gene, CDR1 corresponds to MDHEN and CDR2 to SYDVKM. V trim: 6 bases; J trim: 0 bases; unmatched bases: 7. The CDR3 goes from the cysteine to the phenylalanine over 15 residues. CDR3 DNA only is kept here, 45 bases in frame from base 1. As for this clone: The antigen this receptor binds is unknown. Base-call qualities are not available, and no considerably larger clone is one nucleotide away. The same CDR3 can be traced to other DNA sequences in this sample.

To sequence the TCRbeta CDR3 region, genomic DNA was isolated from the sorted cells. The immunoSEQ Assay was used for sequencing of TCRbeta CDR3 regions. TCRdb holds this immuneACCESS table with in-frame rearrangements only. Some clones are missing; in checked studies, unresolved V genes explain under half, and the rest has no known cause. The sample table shows around 70,000 clones, and around 80% are seen once. In total, the top ten clones hold more than 6.5% of the sample. Overall results and qualifications from the work: Which antigens the clonally expanded peripheral T cells were specific for was not determined. At doses of 0.1 to 3.0 mg/kg, clonal expansion of both CD4+ and CD8+ blood T cells was observed from baseline to week 6. On average, CD8+ T cells showed more expanded clones than CD4+ T cells after ivuxolimab. In the 0.1-3.0 mg/kg groups, partial responders had among the lowest normalized peripheral clonal expansion, particularly in CD8+ T cells. Low levels of normalized T-cell clonal expansion were also shown by some nonresponding patients.

Patients with autoimmune disease history or receiving systemic immunosuppression were excluded from the trial. In every dose cohort, peripheral blood was drawn for TCR sequencing at baseline, cycle 4 day 1, and cycle 7 day 1. The samples were drawn from a first-in-human, open-label, multicenter phase I dose-escalation trial of ivuxolimab. Adults with locally advanced or metastatic melanoma, renal cell carcinoma, hepatocellular carcinoma or head and neck squamous cell carcinoma were enrolled in the trial. CD4+ and CD8+ T cells were sorted separately from peripheral blood before TCR sequencing. The origin of this receptor is an adult with an advanced solid tumor such as melanoma, head and neck, liver or kidney cancer. The chain employs TRBV28 and TRBJ2-7; the central 8 bases match TRBD2. The specimen comprised CD4+ or CD8+ T cells sorted from blood, sampled in a trial of the OX40 agonist ivuxolimab. The DNA is TGTGCCAGCAGCCCCCCCAGCGGGAGCTCCTACGAGCAGTACTTC. It specifies CASSPPSGSSYEQYF.